This is a list of T cell receptor beta chains from one sample in a study of graft-versus-host responses after intestinal transplantation. Data came from immunoSEQ multiplex PCR; TCRdb stores just in-frame clones and leaves some out. The sample carries about 40,000 clones, roughly nine tenths recorded once. The sequencing used PBMCs, collected around 330 days after intestinal transplant. These receptors all stem from a human patient who received an intestinal transplant, so some T cells may come from the graft donor. Both conserved end residues are part of each CDR3. D genes are given only for firm matches. Only part of the rows carry a size: once, few, many, or a class if the clone is expanded.

D	J	V	size	DNA	CDR3
-	TRBJ1-1	TRBV5-6	-	TGTGCCAGCAGCTTGCCGGGTCCGAACACTGAAGCTTTCTTT	CASSLPGPNTEAFF
-	TRBJ1-6	TRBV7-3	-	TGTGCCAGCAGAGAAGGGGCGGTTAATTCACCCCTCCACTTT	CASREGAVNSPLHF
-	TRBJ2-5	TRBV5-1	-	TGCGCCAGCAGGACCCAGGGGGGGCAAGAGACCCAGTACTTC	CASRTQGGQETQYF
TRBD1	TRBJ2-3	TRBV5-1	-	TGCGCCAGCAGCTTAGTAGCGGGACAGGGGGCGATGGGAGATACGCAGTATTTT	CASSLVAGQGAMGDTQYF
-	TRBJ2-3	TRBV19	-	TGTGCCTCCTCCATGGGGCGGGATACGCAGTATTTT	CASSMGRDTQYF
-	TRBJ1-1	TRBV27	-	TGTGCCAGCATGGTCCTTACCAGGGGCCTCAACACTGAAGCTTTCTTT	CASMVLTRGLNTEAFF
-	TRBJ1-6	TRBV4-1	-	TGCGCCAGCAGCCAAGGGGGCCTGGGCTCCTATAATTCACCCCTCCACTTT	CASSQGGLGSYNSPLHF
TRBD1	TRBJ1-2	TRBV5-6	few	TGTGCCAGCAGCCAGGACAGGTCCTATGGCTACACCTTC	CASSQDRSYGYTF
TRBD2	TRBJ2-2	TRBV5-1	-	TGCGCCACTACCGGACTAGAGGGCACCGGGGAGCTGTTTTTT	CATTGLEGTGELFF
-	TRBJ2-1	TRBV25-1	-	TGTGCCAGCAGTGAAGTAAGCGGAGGCCCCTACAATGAGCAGTTCTTC	CASSEVSGGPYNEQFF
TRBD1	TRBJ1-5	TRBV28	-	TGTGCCAGCAGTACAGGGGGCAATCAGCCCCAGCATTTT	CASSTGGNQPQHF
-	TRBJ2-7	TRBV19	-	TGTGCCAGTAGTATAGGGAATGGAAACGAGCAGTACTTC	CASSIGNGNEQYF
-	TRBJ2-7	TRBV6-5	once	TGTGCCAGCAGTTACCGGGGGCGAGCCTACGAGCAGTACTTC	CASSYRGRAYEQYF
TRBD1	TRBJ2-7	TRBV5-1	-	TGCGCCAGCAGCCAGGGGCGGACAGGGGACTACGAGCAGTACTTC	CASSQGRTGDYEQYF
TRBD2	TRBJ2-1	TRBV6-1	-	TGTGCCAGCAGTGAGCCTAACCCGGGACTAGCGAACAATGAGCAGTTCTTC	CASSEPNPGLANNEQFF
-	TRBJ2-7	TRBV9	-	TGTGCCAGCAGCGTAGGAGGGGCCACCGAGCAGTACTTC	CASSVGGATEQYF
-	TRBJ1-1	TRBV4-1	-	TGCGCCAGCAGCCAAGAAGAAGGGGACACTGAAGCTTTCTTT	CASSQEEGDTEAFF
TRBD1	TRBJ1-2	TRBV5-1	-	TGCGCCAGCAGCTTGGCCGGGACAGGGGGCGGCTACACCTTC	CASSLAGTGGGYTF
-	TRBJ2-1	TRBV6-5	-	TGTGCCAGCAGTTACTCCTGGTGGTCCTACAATGAGCAGTTCTTC	CASSYSWWSYNEQFF
-	TRBJ2-5	TRBV19	-	TGTGCCAGTAGTAGCCTAGGAGTGGGAGAGACCCAGTACTTC	CASSSLGVGETQYF
TRBD1	TRBJ2-7	TRBV9	-	TGTGCCAGCAGCGTAGGATCCGGGACAGGCCTTCCTCTATCCTACGAGCAGTACTTC	CASSVGSGTGLPLSYEQYF
-	TRBJ2-1	TRBV29-1	-	TGCAGCGTGAAAGGTTCCTCCTACAATGAGCAGTTCTTC	CSVKGSSYNEQFF
TRBD2	TRBJ2-7	TRBV28	few	TGTGCCAGCAGCCCGACTAGCGAACGGGACGAGCAGTACTTC	CASSPTSERDEQYF
-	TRBJ2-5	TRBV5-6	-	TGTGCCAGCAGCTTGAACGGAGGGGGCTTAACCCAAGAGACCCAGTACTTC	CASSLNGGGLTQETQYF
TRBD1	TRBJ2-6	TRBV6-1	-	TGTGCCAGCAGTGTAAGGCAGGGGGCCTACTCTGGGGCCAACGTCCTGACTTTC	CASSVRQGAYSGANVLTF
-	TRBJ2-7	TRBV18	-	TGTGCCAGCTCACCACCGGCGATCTCCTACGAGCAGTACTTC	CASSPPAISYEQYF
-	TRBJ2-2	TRBV11-2	-	TGTGCCAGCAGCTTGGTGGACGGGGAGCTGTTTTTT	CASSLVDGELFF
-	TRBJ2-1	TRBV11-2	-	TGTGCCAGCAGCCCCCTCCCCGCGGCGGAGCAGTTCTTC	CASSPLPAAEQFF
TRBD1	TRBJ1-2	TRBV11-2	-	TGTGCCAGCAGCCCGCGGACAGGGGATGGCTACACCTTC	CASSPRTGDGYTF
-	TRBJ2-7	TRBV5-1	-	TGCGCCAGCAGCTTGTCTGTTCCGGGGAAGGACTTGCAGTACTTC	CASSLSVPGKDLQYF
TRBD2	TRBJ2-2	TRBV5-1	-	TGCGCCAGCAGCTTGGGACTAGCGGGAGGGGAGCTGTTTTTT	CASSLGLAGGELFF
-	TRBJ1-1	TRBV10-2	few	-	CASSILGHDTEAFF
-	TRBJ1-4	TRBV6-6	few	TGTGCCAGCAGTTACGTGGGGGCAGGTGAAAAACTGTTTTTT	CASSYVGAGEKLFF
TRBD1	TRBJ1-4	TRBV5-1	-	TGCGCCAGCAGCTTGGAGCTCATTGGGGCAGGATGGGGACAGGATGAAAAACTGTTTTTT	CASSLELIGAGWGQDEKLFF
-	TRBJ1-1	TRBV7-9	-	TGTGCCAGCAGCTTAGGGGGGGCGAACACTGAAGCTTTCTTT	CASSLGGANTEAFF
-	TRBJ2-1	TRBV5-1	-	TGCGCCAGCAGCTTGTATCTTCGAGCTCTAAGCTCCTACAATGAGCAGTTCTTC	CASSLYLRALSSYNEQFF
-	TRBJ2-2	TRBV19	-	TGTGCCAGTAGTACGGGCACCGGGGAGCTGTTTTTT	CASSTGTGELFF
TRBD1	TRBJ1-2	TRBV15	-	TGTGCCACCAGCAGAGAGGGCAGGGGGTTCGGCTACACCTTC	CATSREGRGFGYTF
TRBD1	TRBJ1-3	TRBV9	-	TGTGCCAGCAGCGTAGGGTCGACAGGGGTTGGAAACACCATATATTTT	CASSVGSTGVGNTIYF
-	TRBJ2-1	TRBV7-8	-	TGTGCCAGCAGCTTAGCGCATCCCCCCGTGAATGAGCAGTTCTTC	CASSLAHPPVNEQFF
-	TRBJ2-7	TRBV7-9	-	TGTGCCAGCAGCCCTACAGGGAAGAGCTACGAGCAGTACTTC	CASSPTGKSYEQYF
-	TRBJ2-2	TRBV7-3	-	TGTGCCAGCAGCTTCAGTCACACCGGGGAGCTGTTTTTT	CASSFSHTGELFF
-	TRBJ2-3	TRBV11-2	-	TGTGCCAGCAGCTGGACAGATACGCAGTATTTT	CASSWTDTQYF
-	TRBJ2-7	TRBV5-1	-	TGCGCCAGCAGCTTGGGACAAACTCCCACCTACGAGCAGTACTTC	CASSLGQTPTYEQYF
-	TRBJ1-4	TRBV5-1	-	TGCGCCAGCAGCTGGGGGCAGGGTAGCAAAAAACTGTTTTTT	CASSWGQGSKKLFF
-	TRBJ2-1	TRBV9	-	TGTGCCAGCAGCGTAGAGATAGCGGCGACCTACAATGAGCAGTTCTTC	CASSVEIAATYNEQFF
-	TRBJ2-2	TRBV29-1	-	TGCAGCGTTGCAGGGGGGGGTGACACCGGGGAGCTGTTTTTT	CSVAGGGDTGELFF
-	TRBJ2-6	TRBV10-2	-	TGCGCCAGCTTCGGACAGCCGCACCACTCTGGGGCCAACGTCCTGACTTTC	CASFGQPHHSGANVLTF
-	TRBJ1-3	TRBV5-5	-	TGTGCCAGCAGCTTGGCCCTAGCCCAGGGGACTGGAAACACCATATATTTT	CASSLALAQGTGNTIYF